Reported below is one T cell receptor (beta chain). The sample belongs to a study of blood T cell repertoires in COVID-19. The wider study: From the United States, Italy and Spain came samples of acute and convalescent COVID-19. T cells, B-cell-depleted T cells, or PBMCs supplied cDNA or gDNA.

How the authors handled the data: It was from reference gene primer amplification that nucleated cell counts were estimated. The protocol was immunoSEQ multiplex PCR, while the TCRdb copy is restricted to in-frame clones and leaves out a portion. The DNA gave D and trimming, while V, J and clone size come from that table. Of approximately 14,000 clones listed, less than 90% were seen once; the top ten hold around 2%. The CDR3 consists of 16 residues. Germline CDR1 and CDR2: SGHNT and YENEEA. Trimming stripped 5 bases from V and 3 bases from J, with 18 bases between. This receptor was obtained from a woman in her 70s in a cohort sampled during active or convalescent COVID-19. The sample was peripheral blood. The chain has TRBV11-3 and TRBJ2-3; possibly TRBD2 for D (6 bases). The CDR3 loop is CASSVAGRWGTDTQYF. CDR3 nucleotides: TGTGCCAGCAGCGTCGCGGGGCGGTGGGGGACAGATACGCAGTATTTT. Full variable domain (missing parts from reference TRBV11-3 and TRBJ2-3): EAGVVQSPRYKIIEKKQPVAFWCNPISGHNTLYWYLQNLGQGPELLIRYENEEAVDDSQLPKDRFSAERLKGVDSTLKIQPAELGDSAVYLCASSVAGRWGTDTQYFGPGTRLTVL.